This record looks at one T cell receptor (beta chain) sequence and its context. The sample originates from a study of cytomegalovirus exposure and HLA in healthy donors. Healthy bone marrow donors made up the donors. J lost 3 bases, V lost 3 bases, and 5 bases had no gene match. CDR1 and CDR2 from the germline V gene are MGHRA and YSYEKL. This CDR3 is 14 amino acids long. The PCR used 60 Vbeta and 13 Jbeta primers. Profiling relied on immunoSEQ multiplex PCR, and the TCRdb table lists in-frame clones only, not all of them. The sample includes under 150,000 clones, around four fifths of them seen just once.

The receptor comes from a boy aged 10-17 years in good health and CMV-seronegative. The V call is TRBV4-1, the J call TRBJ2-7; 7 bases match TRBD1. Input material: PBMCs. The CDR3 reads CASSQAGTVYEQYF. CDR3 DNA sequence: TGCGCCAGCAGCCAGGCCGGGACAGTCTACGAGCAGTACTTC.